This T cell receptor (beta chain) appears in the sequencing data of a study of T cell responses to AZD1222 COVID-19 vaccine. A word on this clone: No antigen is known for it.

Per the germline V gene, CDR1 is SGHNT and CDR2 is YYREEE (reference sequence). V was pared by 4 bases and J by 6 bases, with 13 bases between. This CDR3 has 13 residues. General study results and limits: No day 14 peak samples; only post-peak repertoires were characterized. Nearly half of spike-specific TCRs reportedly go after variant regions that carry no mutations.

Libraries were prepared by immunoSEQ multiplex PCR; TCRdb keeps only in-frame clonotypes and omits some of them. Among 100,000 to 120,000 clones listed, 88% were seen once. The sequence derives from an adult in good health. J is TRBJ1-2 and V is TRBV5-4; D perhaps matches TRBD1 (5 bases). Sequencing was performed on peripheral blood, taken on day 0 of AZD1222 vaccination. CDR3 protein: CASSPGWEDGYTF. The CDR3 nucleotides are TGTGCCAGCAGCCCAGGGTGGGAGGATGGCTACACCTTC. Full variable domain (remainder filled in from reference TRBV5-4 and TRBJ1-2): ETGVTQSPTHLIKTRGQQVTLRCSSQSGHNTVSWYQQALGQGPQFIFQYYREEENGRGNFPPRFSGLQFPNYSSELNVNALELDDSALYLCASSPGWEDGYTFGSGTRLTVV.